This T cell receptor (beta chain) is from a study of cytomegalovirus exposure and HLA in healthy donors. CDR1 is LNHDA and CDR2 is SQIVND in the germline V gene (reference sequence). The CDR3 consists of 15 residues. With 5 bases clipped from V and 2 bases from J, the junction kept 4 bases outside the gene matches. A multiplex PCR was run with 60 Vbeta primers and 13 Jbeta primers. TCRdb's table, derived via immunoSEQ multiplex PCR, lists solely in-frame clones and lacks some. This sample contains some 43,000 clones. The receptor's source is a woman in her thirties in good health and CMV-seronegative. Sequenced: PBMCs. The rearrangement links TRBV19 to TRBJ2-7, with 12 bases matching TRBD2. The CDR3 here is CASSASGRAPYEQYF. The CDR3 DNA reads TGTGCCAGTAGTGCTAGCGGGAGGGCCCCCTACGAGCAGTACTTC.